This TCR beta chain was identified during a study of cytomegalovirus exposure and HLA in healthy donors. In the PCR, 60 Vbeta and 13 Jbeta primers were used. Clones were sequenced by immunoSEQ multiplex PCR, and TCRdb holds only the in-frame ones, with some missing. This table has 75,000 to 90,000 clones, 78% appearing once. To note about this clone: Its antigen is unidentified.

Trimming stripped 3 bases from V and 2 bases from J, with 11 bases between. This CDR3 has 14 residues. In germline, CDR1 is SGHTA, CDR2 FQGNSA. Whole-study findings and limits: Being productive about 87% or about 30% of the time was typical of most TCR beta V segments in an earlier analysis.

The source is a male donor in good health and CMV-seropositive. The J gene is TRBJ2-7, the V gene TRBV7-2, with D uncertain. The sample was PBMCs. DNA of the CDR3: TGTGCCAGCAGCTTGGAGCCCGGTACCTACGAGCAGTACTTC. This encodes CASSLEPGTYEQYF.